The 27 T cell receptor beta chains below all came from one sample that was sequenced in a study of cytomegalovirus exposure and HLA in healthy donors. Primers for the PCR totalled 60 Vbeta and 13 Jbeta. Generated by immunoSEQ multiplex PCR, the TCRdb table keeps only in-frame clones and is missing some. The sample spans approximately 140,000 clones; the ten largest clones claim 2% to 2.5%. Sequencing used PBMCs. Receptors were obtained from a woman under 30 in good health and CMV-seronegative.

The chain couples TRBV29-1 to TRBJ2-7, with a weak D call TRBD2 (5 bases). Germline assignment: CDR1 SQVTM and CDR2 ANQGSEA. With 2 bases removed from V and 4 bases from J, the gap between germline ends came to 9 bases. The CDR3 has 12 amino acids. The CDR3 reads CSVETGEYEQYF. Written as DNA, the CDR3 is TGCAGCGTTGAAACCGGGGAGTACGAGCAGTACTTC.

The gene calls are TRBV4-1 and TRBJ2-1; possible D gene TRBD2, 5 bases. Germline V CDR1 and CDR2: MGHRA, YSYEKL. V was cut by 3 bases and J by 5 bases, with 14 bases left in between. This CDR3 has 15 residues. This chain's CDR3 is CASSHHGGSNNEQFF. Written as DNA, the CDR3 is TGCGCCAGCAGCCACCACGGAGGAAGTAACAATGAGCAGTTCTTC.

The chain couples TRBV5-1 to TRBJ1-5; D may be TRBD1 (5 bases). Per the germline V gene, CDR1 is SGHRS and CDR2 is YFSETQ. V was trimmed by 1 base and J by 5 bases, leaving 10 bases between them. The CDR3 length is 14 residues. CDR3 in DNA: TGCGCCAGCAGCTTGATGGGGGGGGATCAGCCCCAGCATTTT. Encoded protein: CASSLMGGDQPQHF.

V usage is TRBV30 and J usage is TRBJ2-1; 9 bases agree with TRBD1. This CDR3 region has 14 residues. Trimming cost V 3 bases and J 7 bases; bases outside gene matches: 7. The germline V gene encodes CDR1 GTSNPN and CDR2 SVGIG (reference sequence). CDR3 protein: CAWSITGGANEQFF. CDR3 in DNA: TGTGCCTGGAGCATAACAGGGGGCGCGAATGAGCAGTTCTTC.

The V call is TRBV9, the J call TRBJ1-1, with D hard to call. Germline-derived CDR1 and CDR2 are SGDLS and YYNGEE. V lost 2 bases and J 0 bases, leaving 5 bases between the germline ends. The CDR3 sequence is 13 residues long. The CDR3 protein is CASSVLLNTEAFF. The CDR3 nucleotides are TGTGCCAGCAGCGTCCTCTTGAACACTGAAGCTTTCTTT. Combining the CDR3 with reference TRBV9 and TRBJ1-1 gives the whole variable domain DSGVTQTPKHLITATGQRVTLRCSPRSGDLSVYWYQQSLDQGLQFLIQYYNGEERAKGNILERFSAQQFPDLHSELNLSSLELGDSALYFCASSVLLNTEAFFGQGTRLTVV.

The V and J genes are TRBV19 and TRBJ2-2, with 8 bases fitting TRBD1. Germline lookup yields CDR1 LNHDA and CDR2 SQIVND (reference sequence). The CDR3 sequence is 15 residues long. V was pared by 4 bases and J by 6 bases, with 7 bases of the junction left unmatched. CDR3 amino acids: CASSTWTGRSGELFF. CDR3 DNA sequence: TGTGCCAGTAGTACCTGGACAGGGAGGTCCGGGGAGCTGTTTTTT.

V and J are TRBV10-3 and TRBJ2-1; D is possibly TRBD2 (6 bases). The ends were cut back, 8 bases at V and 0 bases at J, with 11 bases in the middle. The CDR3 sequence is 14 residues long. Per germline, CDR1 ENHRY and CDR2 SYGVKD. The CDR3 sequence is CAIGGASSYNEQFF. DNA of the CDR3: TGTGCCATCGGCGGGGCTAGCTCCTACAATGAGCAGTTCTTC.

The CDR3, as DNA: TGTGCCAGCCGACAGGGGCTGGCAACTGAAGCTTTCTTT. Protein product: CASRQGLATEAFF. This chain joins TRBV25-1 and TRBJ1-1; 8 positions match TRBD1. Looked up from germline, CDR1 is MGHDK and CDR2 is SYGVNS. V lost 8 bases to trimming and J lost 5 bases; unmatched junction nucleotides: 7. The CDR3 runs to 13 residues.

This sequence joins TRBV5-1 and TRBJ2-7; 10 nucleotides agree with TRBD2. The CDR3 is made up of 14 amino acids. Per germline, CDR1 SGHRS and CDR2 YFSETQ. J lost 5 bases, V lost 3 bases, and 5 bases had no gene match. Here the CDR3 DNA reads TGCGCCAGCAGCTATGGACTAGCGGCCGACGAGCAGTACTTC. This translates into CASSYGLAADEQYF.

V gene TRBV27 combines with J gene TRBJ2-1; 9 bases fit TRBD2. CDR1 MNHEY and CDR2 SMNVEV come from the germline V gene (reference sequence). The CDR3 runs to 18 residues. V was clipped by 2 bases and J by 7 bases; unmatched bases: 15. The CDR3 sequence: CASSLTYLGAGGRNEQFF. CDR3 coding DNA: TGTGCCAGCAGTTTAACATACCTAGGGGCGGGAGGGAGGAATGAGCAGTTCTTC.

The V gene is TRBV11-1, the J gene TRBJ2-1; 7 nucleotides agree with TRBD1. The junction had 14 bases not matched to a gene; V was cut back by 0 bases and J by 6 bases. Germline CDR1 SGHAT, CDR2 FQDESV (reference sequence). CDR3 length equals 18 residues. The chain's CDR3 is CASSLAETGDQVFNEQFF. CDR3 DNA: TGTGCCAGCAGCTTAGCGGAAACAGGGGACCAGGTCTTCAATGAGCAGTTCTTC.

V gene TRBV6-1 combines with J gene TRBJ2-7; D not certain. Germline loops: CDR1 MNHNS, CDR2 SASEGT. This CDR3 region has 11 residues. Trimming took off 4 bases at V and 7 bases at J, with 8 bases between the two ends. CDR3 nucleotides: TGTGCCAGCAGTGTCGCGTGGGAGCAGTACTTC. Encoded protein: CASSVAWEQYF.

The V call is TRBV19, the J call TRBJ2-6, with D hard to call. CDR3 length: 16 residues. Germline V CDR1 and CDR2: LNHDA, SQIVND (reference sequence). Trimming pared 3 bases from V and 0 bases from J, leaving 9 bases between. CDR3 loop: CASSIPRYSGANVLTF. CDR3 nucleotide sequence: TGTGCCAGTAGTATCCCTAGATACTCTGGGGCCAACGTCCTGACTTTC.

The rearrangement uses TRBV19 and TRBJ2-3; no clear D. Trimming left V 2 bases short and J 0 bases short, with 9 bases between. CDR1 LNHDA and CDR2 SQIVND come from the germline V gene (reference sequence). The CDR3 has 15 residues. The CDR3 coding sequence is TGTGCCAGTAGTATAAGGCGGTCCAGCACAGATACGCAGTATTTT. This codes for CASSIRRSSTDTQYF.

This chain uses TRBV15 with TRBJ2-1; D might be TRBD1 (6 bases). The germline gives CDR1 LNHNV, CDR2 YYDKDF (reference sequence). V was trimmed by 0 bases and J by 16 bases, leaving 16 bases between them. The length of the CDR3 is 13 residues. This chain's CDR3 is CATSRDGDRNRFF. The CDR3, as DNA: TGTGCCACCAGCAGAGATGGAGACAGGAATAGATTCTTC. Supplemented by reference TRBV15 and TRBJ2-1, the full variable domain reads DAMVIQNPRYQVTQFGKPVTLSCSQTLNHNVMYWYQQKSSQAPKLLFHYYDKDFNNEADTPDNFQSRRPNTSFCFLDIRSPGLGDTAMYLCATSRDGDRNRFFGPGTRLTVL.

This sequence joins TRBV6-5 and TRBJ1-4; 8 nucleotides match TRBD1. V lost 0 bases to trimming and J lost 7 bases; unmatched junction nucleotides: 7. The CDR3 runs 16 residues. The germline V gene encodes CDR1 MNHEY and CDR2 SVGAGI. The CDR3 nucleotides are TGTGCCAGCAGTTACTCGGCAGGGGGCGCGGGTGAAAAACTGTTTTTT. Its protein product is CASSYSAGGAGEKLFF.

This chain joins TRBV15 and TRBJ2-1; TRBD2 agrees at 9 bases. The CDR3 is 15 residues long. Germline V lookup: CDR1 LNHNV, CDR2 YYDKDF (reference sequence). The junction had 12 bases not matched to a gene; V was cut back by 0 bases and J by 15 bases. The CDR3 region is CATSRDLGGGRASFF. CDR3 sequence (DNA): TGTGCCACCAGCAGAGATCTTGGGGGCGGGAGGGCCTCGTTCTTC.

V gene TRBV5-1 combines with J gene TRBJ1-2; TRBD1 matches 9 bases. Germline loops: CDR1 SGHRS, CDR2 YFSETQ. CDR3 length: 12 amino acids. V lost 7 bases to trimming and J lost 8 bases; unmatched junction nucleotides: 6. Here the CDR3 DNA reads TGCGCCAGCTTCGGGACAGGGAAAGGCTACACCTTC. The encoded protein is CASFGTGKGYTF.

The genes are TRBV29-1 and TRBJ1-1; possible D gene TRBD1, 5 bases. V lost 6 bases to trimming and J lost 1 base, with 12 bases between them. This CDR3 region has 13 residues. Germline V gene data show CDR1 as SQVTM and CDR2 as ANQGSEA. The CDR3 reads CSVPREGNTEAFF. CDR3 sequence (DNA): TGCAGCGTCCCCAGGGAGGGGAACACTGAAGCTTTCTTT.

The chain joins TRBV7-6 to TRBJ2-5; TRBD2 is a possible D gene (6 bases). The CDR3 has 15 amino acids. V lost 2 bases to trimming and J lost 4 bases, with 14 bases between them. Germline V gives CDR1 SGHVS, CDR2 FNYEAQ. Here the CDR3 reads CASSLLGGVIETQYF. The CDR3 region has the DNA TGTGCCAGCAGCTTATTGGGGGGAGTGATAGAGACCCAGTACTTC.

V and J are TRBV7-4 and TRBJ2-7; D may be TRBD1 (5 bases). The V end lost 1 base, the J end lost 4 bases, and 14 bases lay between the germline ends. This CDR3 is built from 15 residues. From germline, CDR1 is SGHVT and CDR2 SQSDAQ. CDR3 loop: CASSLVQGSRYEQYV. CDR3 DNA sequence: TGTGCCAGCAGCTTAGTGCAGGGCTCGAGGTACGAGCAGTACGTC.

The rearrangement uses TRBV7-2 and TRBJ2-7, with no clear D. Germline CDR1 is SGHTA and CDR2 is FQGNSA. The CDR3 length is 14 residues. V lost 0 bases and J lost 3, with 9 bases in between. In nucleotides, the CDR3 is TGTGCCAGCAGCTTAGCGGAAGGCTACTACGAGCAGTACGTC. Protein product: CASSLAEGYYEQYV.

This chain connects TRBV5-1 to TRBJ2-1; TRBD2 matches at 8 bases. CDR3 length: 15 residues. CDR1 and CDR2 (germline): SGHRS, YFSETQ. J was trimmed by 1 base and V by 1 base; bases with no gene match: 1. The CDR3 DNA sequence: TGCGCCAGCAGCTTGTCGGGGGGGTCCTACAATGAGCAGTTCTTC. Protein: CASSLSGGSYNEQFF.

The chain employs TRBV7-9 and TRBJ1-4; a possible D gene is TRBD1 (5 bases). CDR1 is SEHNR, CDR2 FQNEAQ, per germline (reference sequence). The CDR3 consists of 17 residues. With 2 bases removed from V and 8 bases from J, the gap between germline ends came to 21 bases. The CDR3 nucleotides are TGTGCCAGCAGCTTAAGTCTGACGACAGTAGTGGGGGAAAAACTGTTTTTT. As protein: CASSLSLTTVVGEKLFF.

The J gene is TRBJ2-1, the V gene TRBV5-1; D uncertain. The CDR3 consists of 16 residues. Trimming shortened V by 0 bases and J by 9 bases, and 19 bases separated the two germline ends. CDR1 and CDR2 (germline): SGHRS, YFSETQ. CDR3 in amino acids: CASSLANAGSLSEQFF. The CDR3, as DNA: TGCGCCAGCAGCTTGGCTAATGCAGGCTCCCTAAGTGAGCAGTTCTTC.

The chain carries TRBV5-1 and TRBJ2-7; the D gene is possibly TRBD1 (6 bases). Germline V gene lookup returns CDR1 SGHRS and CDR2 YFSETQ. V dropped 2 bases and J dropped 0 bases, with 15 bases sitting between them. This CDR3 is 16 amino acids long. CDR3 loop: CASSLGWGRSSYEQYF. The CDR3 nucleotides read TGCGCCAGCAGCTTAGGTTGGGGGCGAAGCTCCTACGAGCAGTACTTC.

J is TRBJ2-1 and V is TRBV7-8; 9 bases fit TRBD2. The junction had 5 bases not matched to a gene; V was cut back by 1 base and J by 4 bases. CDR3 length: 16 amino acids. Germline lookup yields CDR1 SGHVS and CDR2 FQNEAQ. CDR3: CASSLEAGGWYNEQFF. CDR3 DNA: TGTGCCAGCAGCTTAGAGGCGGGAGGGTGGTACAATGAGCAGTTCTTC.